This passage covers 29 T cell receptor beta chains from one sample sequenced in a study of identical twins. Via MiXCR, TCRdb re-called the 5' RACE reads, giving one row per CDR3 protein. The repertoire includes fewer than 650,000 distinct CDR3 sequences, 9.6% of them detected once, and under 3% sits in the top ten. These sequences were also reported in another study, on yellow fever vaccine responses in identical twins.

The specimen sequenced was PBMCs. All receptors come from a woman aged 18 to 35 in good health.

Written as DNA, the CDR3 is TGTGCCATCAGTGAAGGACTCGCGGAGACCCAGTACTTC. Translated: CAISEGLAETQYF. The J gene is TRBJ2-5, the V gene TRBV10-3; weak D call: TRBD2 (5 bases). Germline V lookup: CDR1 ENHRY, CDR2 SYGVKD. The V end lost 3 bases, the J end lost 5 bases, and 10 bases lay between the germline ends. The CDR3 is made up of 13 amino acids.

The chain's CDR3 is CASSNGTKANYGYTF. The CDR3 DNA reads as TGCGCCAGCAGCAACGGGACAAAAGCTAACTATGGCTACACCTTC. The V gene is TRBV5-1, the J gene TRBJ1-2, with a tentative D call TRBD1 (6 bases). V was trimmed by 4 bases and J by 0 bases, leaving 13 bases between them. Per germline, CDR1 SGHRS and CDR2 YFSETQ. The CDR3 is made up of 15 amino acids.

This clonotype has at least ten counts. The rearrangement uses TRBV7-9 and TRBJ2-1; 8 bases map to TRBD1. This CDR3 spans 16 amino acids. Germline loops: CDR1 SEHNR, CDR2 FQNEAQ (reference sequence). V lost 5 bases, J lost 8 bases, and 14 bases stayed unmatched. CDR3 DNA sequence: TGTGCCAGCAGCCTCTCCCTCCGGACAGGGCTGCATGAGCAGTTCTTC. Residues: CASSLSLRTGLHEQFF.

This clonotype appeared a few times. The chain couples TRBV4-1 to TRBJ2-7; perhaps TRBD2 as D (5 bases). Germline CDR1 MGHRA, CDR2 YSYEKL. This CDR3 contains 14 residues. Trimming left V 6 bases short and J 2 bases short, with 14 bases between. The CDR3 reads CASSPGLYTYEQYF. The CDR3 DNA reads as TGCGCCAGCAGTCCCGGACTCTACACCTACGAGCAGTACTTC.

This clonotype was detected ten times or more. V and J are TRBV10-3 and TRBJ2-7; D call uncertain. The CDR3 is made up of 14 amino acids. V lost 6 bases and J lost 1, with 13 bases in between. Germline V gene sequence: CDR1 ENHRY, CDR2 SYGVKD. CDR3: CAIRSRTVSYEQYF. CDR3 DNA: TGTGCCATCAGGAGCCGGACGGTGTCCTACGAGCAGTACTTC.

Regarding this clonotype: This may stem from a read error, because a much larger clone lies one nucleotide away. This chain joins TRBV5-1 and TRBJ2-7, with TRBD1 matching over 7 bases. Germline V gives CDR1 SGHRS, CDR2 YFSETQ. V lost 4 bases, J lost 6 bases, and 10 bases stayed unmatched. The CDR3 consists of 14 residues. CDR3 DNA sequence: TGCGCCAGCAGCCACCGGGACAGTGCCTCCGAGCAGTACTTC. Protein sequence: CASSHRDSASEQYF.

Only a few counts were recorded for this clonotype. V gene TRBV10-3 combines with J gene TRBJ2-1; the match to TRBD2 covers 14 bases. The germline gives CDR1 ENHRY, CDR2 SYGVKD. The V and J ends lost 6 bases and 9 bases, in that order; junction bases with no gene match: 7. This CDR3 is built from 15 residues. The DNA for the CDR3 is TGTGCCATCAGAGAACCGGGACTAGCGGGAGCTGAGCAGTTCTTC. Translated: CAIREPGLAGAEQFF.

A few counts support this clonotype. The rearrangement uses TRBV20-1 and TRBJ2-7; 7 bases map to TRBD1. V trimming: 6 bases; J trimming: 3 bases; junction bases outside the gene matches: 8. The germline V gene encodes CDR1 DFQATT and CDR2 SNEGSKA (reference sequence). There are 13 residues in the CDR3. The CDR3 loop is CSARPGQFYEQYF. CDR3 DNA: TGCAGTGCGAGGCCGGGACAGTTCTACGAGCAGTACTTC.

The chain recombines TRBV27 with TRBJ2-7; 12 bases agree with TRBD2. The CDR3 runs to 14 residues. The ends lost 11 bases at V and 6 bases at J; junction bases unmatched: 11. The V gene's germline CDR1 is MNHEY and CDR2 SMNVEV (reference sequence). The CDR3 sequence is CAARASGRASEQYF. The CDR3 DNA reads TGTGCCGCCAGGGCTAGCGGGAGGGCAAGCGAGCAGTACTTC.

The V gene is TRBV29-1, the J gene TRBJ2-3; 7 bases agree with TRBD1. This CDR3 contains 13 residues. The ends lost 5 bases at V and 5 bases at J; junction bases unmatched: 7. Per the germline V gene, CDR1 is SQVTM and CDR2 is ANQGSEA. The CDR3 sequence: CSVNDRVGDTQYF. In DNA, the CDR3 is TGCAGCGTTAATGACAGGGTGGGAGATACGCAGTATTTT.

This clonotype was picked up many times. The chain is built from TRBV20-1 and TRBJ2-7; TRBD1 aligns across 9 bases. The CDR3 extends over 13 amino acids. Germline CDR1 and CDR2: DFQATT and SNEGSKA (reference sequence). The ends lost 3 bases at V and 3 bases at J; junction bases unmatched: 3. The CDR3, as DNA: TGCAGTGCTAGCAGGACAGGGGACTACGAGCAGTACTTC. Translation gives CSASRTGDYEQYF.

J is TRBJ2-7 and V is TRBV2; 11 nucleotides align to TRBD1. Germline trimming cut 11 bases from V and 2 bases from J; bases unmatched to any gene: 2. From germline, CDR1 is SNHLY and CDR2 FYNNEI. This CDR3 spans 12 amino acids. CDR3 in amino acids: CAEGQGAYEQYF. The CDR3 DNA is TGTGCCGAGGGACAGGGGGCCTACGAGCAGTACTTC.

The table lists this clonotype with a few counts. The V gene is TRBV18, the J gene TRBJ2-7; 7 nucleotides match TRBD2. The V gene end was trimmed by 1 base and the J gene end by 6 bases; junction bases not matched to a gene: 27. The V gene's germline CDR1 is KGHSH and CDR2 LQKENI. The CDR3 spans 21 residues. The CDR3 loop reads CASSPLRSRAGQEAGVREQYF. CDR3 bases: TGTGCCAGCTCACCACTTAGATCGCGGGCAGGGCAAGAGGCGGGAGTTCGCGAGCAGTACTTC.

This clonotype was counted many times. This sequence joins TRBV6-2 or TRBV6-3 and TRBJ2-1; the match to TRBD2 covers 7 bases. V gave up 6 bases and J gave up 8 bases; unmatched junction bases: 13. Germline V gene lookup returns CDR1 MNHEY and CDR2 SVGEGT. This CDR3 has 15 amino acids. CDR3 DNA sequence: TGTGCCAGCAGCCACGTGGCGGGAGCTGTCGATGAGCAGTTCTTC. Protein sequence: CASSHVAGAVDEQFF.

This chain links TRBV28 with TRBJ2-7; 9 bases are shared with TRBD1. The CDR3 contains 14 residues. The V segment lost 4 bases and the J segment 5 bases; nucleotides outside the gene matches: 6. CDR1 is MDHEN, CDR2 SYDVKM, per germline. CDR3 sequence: CASSSPGTGNEQYF. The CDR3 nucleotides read TGTGCCAGCAGTTCCCCTGGGACAGGGAACGAGCAGTACTTC. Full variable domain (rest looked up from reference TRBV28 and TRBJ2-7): DVKVTQSSRYLVKRTGEKVFLECVQDMDHENMFWYRQDPGLGLRLIYFSYDVKMKEKGDIPEGYSVSREKKERFSLILESASTNQTSMYLCASSSPGTGNEQYFGPGTRLTVT.

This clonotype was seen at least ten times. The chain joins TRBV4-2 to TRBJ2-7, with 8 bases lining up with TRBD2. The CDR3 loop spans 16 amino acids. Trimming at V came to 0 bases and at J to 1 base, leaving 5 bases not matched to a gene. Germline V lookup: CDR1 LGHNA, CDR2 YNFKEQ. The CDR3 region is CASSQDGAGGSYEQYF. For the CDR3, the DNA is TGTGCCAGCAGCCAAGACGGGGCGGGAGGATCCTACGAGCAGTACTTC.

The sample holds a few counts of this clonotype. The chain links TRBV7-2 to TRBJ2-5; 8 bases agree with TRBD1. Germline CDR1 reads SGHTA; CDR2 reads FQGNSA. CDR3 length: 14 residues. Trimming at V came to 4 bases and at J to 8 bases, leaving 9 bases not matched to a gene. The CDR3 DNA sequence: TGTGCCAGCAGCTCTCGGACAGGGAGAAGTACCCAGTACTTC. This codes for CASSSRTGRSTQYF.

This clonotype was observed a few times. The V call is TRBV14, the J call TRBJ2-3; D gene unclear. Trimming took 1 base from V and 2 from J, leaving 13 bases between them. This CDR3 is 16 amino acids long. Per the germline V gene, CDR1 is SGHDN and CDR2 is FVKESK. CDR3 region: CASSQGETRITDTQYF. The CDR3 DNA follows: TGTGCCAGCAGCCAAGGAGAGACACGAATCACAGATACGCAGTATTTT.

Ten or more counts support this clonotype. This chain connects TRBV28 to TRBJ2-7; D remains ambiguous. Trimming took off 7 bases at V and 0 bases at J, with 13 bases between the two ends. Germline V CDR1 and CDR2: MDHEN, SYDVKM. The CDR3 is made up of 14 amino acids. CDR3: CASMYGRSSYEQYF. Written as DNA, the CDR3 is TGTGCCAGCATGTACGGTCGAAGCTCCTACGAGCAGTACTTC. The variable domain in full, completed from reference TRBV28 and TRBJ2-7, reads DVKVTQSSRYLVKRTGEKVFLECVQDMDHENMFWYRQDPGLGLRLIYFSYDVKMKEKGDIPEGYSVSREKKERFSLILESASTNQTSMYLCASMYGRSSYEQYFGPGTRLTVT.

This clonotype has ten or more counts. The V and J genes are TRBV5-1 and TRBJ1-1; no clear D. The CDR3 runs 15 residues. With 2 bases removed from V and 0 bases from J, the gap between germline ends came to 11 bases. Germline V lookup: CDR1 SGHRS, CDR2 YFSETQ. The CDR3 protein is CASSLGEGMNTEAFF. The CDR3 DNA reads TGCGCCAGCAGCTTAGGTGAGGGCATGAACACTGAAGCTTTCTTT.

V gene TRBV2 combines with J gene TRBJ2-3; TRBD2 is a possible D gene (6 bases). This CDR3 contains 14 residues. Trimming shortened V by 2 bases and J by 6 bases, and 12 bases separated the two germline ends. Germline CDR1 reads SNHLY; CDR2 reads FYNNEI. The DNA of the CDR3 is TGTGCCAGCAGTGAACGCTCGCGGGGCGATACGCAGTATTTT. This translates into CASSERSRGDTQYF.

The CDR3 spells CASTQWEGGKGETQYF. The CDR3 nucleotides read TGTGCCAGCACTCAATGGGAGGGGGGGAAGGGAGAGACCCAGTACTTC. This chain uses TRBV25-1 with TRBJ2-5, with D maybe TRBD2 (7 bases). Germline V gene sequence: CDR1 MGHDK, CDR2 SYGVNS. The CDR3 consists of 16 residues. With 7 bases removed from V and 4 bases from J, the gap between germline ends came to 22 bases.

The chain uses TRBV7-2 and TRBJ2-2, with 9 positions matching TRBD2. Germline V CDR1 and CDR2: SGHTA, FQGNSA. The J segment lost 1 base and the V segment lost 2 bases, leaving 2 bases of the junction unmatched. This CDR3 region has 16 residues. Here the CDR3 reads CASSLRLAENTGELFF. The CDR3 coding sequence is TGTGCCAGCAGCTTACGACTAGCGGAGAACACCGGGGAGCTGTTTTTT.

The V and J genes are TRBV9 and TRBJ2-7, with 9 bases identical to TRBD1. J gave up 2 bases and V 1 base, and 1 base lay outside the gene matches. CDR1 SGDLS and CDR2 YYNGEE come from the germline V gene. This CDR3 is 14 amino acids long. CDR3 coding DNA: TGTGCCAGCAGCGTAAACAGGGGGCCCTACGAGCAGTACTTC. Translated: CASSVNRGPYEQYF.

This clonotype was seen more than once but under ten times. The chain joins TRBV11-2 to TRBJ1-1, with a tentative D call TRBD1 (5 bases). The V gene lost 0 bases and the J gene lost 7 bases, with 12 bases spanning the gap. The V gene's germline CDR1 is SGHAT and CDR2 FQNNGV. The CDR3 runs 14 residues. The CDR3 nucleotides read TGTGCCAGCAGCTTAGACCTCAGGGTGGATGAAGCTTTCTTT. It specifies CASSLDLRVDEAFF.

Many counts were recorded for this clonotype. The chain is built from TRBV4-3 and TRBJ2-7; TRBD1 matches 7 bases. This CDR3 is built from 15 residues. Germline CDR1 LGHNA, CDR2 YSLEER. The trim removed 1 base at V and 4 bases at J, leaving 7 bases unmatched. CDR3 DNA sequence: TGCGCCAGCAGCCAAGTCCGGGACAGTCTGTACGAGCAGTACTTC. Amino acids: CASSQVRDSLYEQYF.

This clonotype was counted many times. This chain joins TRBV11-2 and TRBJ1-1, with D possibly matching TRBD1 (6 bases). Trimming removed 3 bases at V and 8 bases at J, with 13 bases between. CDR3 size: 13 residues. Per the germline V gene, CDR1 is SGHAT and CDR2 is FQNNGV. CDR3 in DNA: TGTGCCAGCAGCTTGGGACATCAATCCGAAGCTTTCTTT. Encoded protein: CASSLGHQSEAFF.

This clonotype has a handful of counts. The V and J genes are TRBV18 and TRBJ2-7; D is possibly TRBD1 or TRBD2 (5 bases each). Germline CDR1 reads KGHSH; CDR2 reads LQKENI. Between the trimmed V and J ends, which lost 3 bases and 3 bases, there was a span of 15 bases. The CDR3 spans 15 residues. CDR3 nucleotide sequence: TGTGCCAGCTCACCCCCGAGGGGTAGCCTCTACGAGCAGTACTTC. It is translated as CASSPPRGSLYEQYF.

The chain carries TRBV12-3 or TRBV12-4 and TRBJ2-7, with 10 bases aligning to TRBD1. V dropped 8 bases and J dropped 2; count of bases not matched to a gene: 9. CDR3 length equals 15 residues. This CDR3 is CASRPTGTGAYEQYF. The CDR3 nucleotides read TGTGCCAGCCGCCCAACCGGGACAGGGGCCTACGAGCAGTACTTC.